The 13 T cell receptor beta chains below come from one sample, sequenced in a study of post-analysis software for immune sequencing data. General observations from the study: Four or five TRBV segments were significantly more frequent in patients than in controls. TRBV5-6, TRBV5-1 and TRBV20-1 were among these segments.

Their antigens are not known. cDNA libraries of TCR beta carried unique molecular identifiers. Each CDR3 protein gets one entry after TCRdb re-called the PCR reads with MiXCR. The sample consists of 550,000 to 700,000 distinct CDR3 sequences, about 44% of them appearing once. Sequencing was performed on blood. Receptor source: a girl between 5 and 17 years old with multiple sclerosis.

The chain joins TRBV5-1 to TRBJ1-1; 7 positions match TRBD1. The trim removed 4 bases at V and 11 bases at J, leaving 11 bases unmatched. The CDR3 contains 13 residues. Germline V CDR1 and CDR2: SGHRS, YFSETQ. The CDR3, as DNA: TGCGCCAGCAGCCCCAACAGGGGTTGGGGTGCTTTCTTT. It specifies CASSPNRGWGAFF.

The chain couples TRBV4-1 to TRBJ2-1; no reliable D call. Judging by the DNA end, TRBJ2-7 fits better; the J call may be wrong. Germline CDR1 reads MGHRA; CDR2 reads YSYEKL. This CDR3 is 13 amino acids long. The CDR3 region is CASSQDPSREQYF. For the CDR3, the DNA is TGCGCCAGCAGCCAAGATCCTAGTCGCGAGCAGTACTTC.

In its sample, this clonotype was seen once. V is TRBV6-6 and J is TRBJ2-5; 9 bases fit TRBD2. This CDR3 comprises 16 residues. Germline CDR1 MNHNY, CDR2 SVGAGI (reference sequence). Trimming removed 2 bases from V and 3 bases from J; junction bases left unmatched: 7. CDR3 protein: CASSYRRTSAEETQYF. The CDR3 DNA sequence: TGTGCCAGCAGTTACCGTAGGACTAGCGCCGAAGAGACCCAGTACTTC.

The rearrangement joins TRBV5-1 to TRBJ2-1; 11 bases fit TRBD1. CDR1 and CDR2 (germline): SGHRS, YFSETQ. CDR3 length: 16 amino acids. The V segment lost 3 bases and the J segment 4 bases; nucleotides outside the gene matches: 6. In DNA, the CDR3 is TGCGCCAGCAGCTCCAGGACAGGGGGCTTTTACAATGAGCAGTTCTTC. This translates into CASSSRTGGFYNEQFF. Combining the CDR3 with reference TRBV5-1 and TRBJ2-1 gives the whole variable domain KAGVTQTPRYLIKTRGQQVTLSCSPISGHRSVSWYQQTPGQGLQFLFEYFSETQRNKGNFPGRFSGRQFSNSRSEMNVSTLELGDSALYLCASSSRTGGFYNEQFFGPGTRLTVL.

This clonotype has just a few counts. This chain uses TRBV4-1 with TRBJ2-3; TRBD1 agrees at 8 bases. This CDR3 contains 18 residues. Germline lookup yields CDR1 MGHRA and CDR2 YSYEKL. V dropped 6 bases and J dropped 3; count of bases not matched to a gene: 17. CDR3 nucleotide sequence: TGCGCCAGCAGTCCATTACGCCGCGACAGGGGACGGACAGATACGCAGTATTTT. Translation gives CASSPLRRDRGRTDTQYF.

This clonotype was detected only a few times. This chain uses TRBV24-1 with TRBJ2-1, with D uncertain. Germline CDR1 is KGHDR and CDR2 is SFDVKD. This CDR3 contains 14 residues. V lost 5 bases, J lost 5 bases, and 12 bases lay in between. The CDR3 loop reads CATSVTRADNEQFF. Written as DNA, the CDR3 is TGTGCCACCAGTGTTACCCGGGCAGACAATGAGCAGTTCTTC.

The chain employs TRBV12-3 or TRBV12-4 and TRBJ2-7; D is ambiguous. V lost 6 bases to trimming and J lost 5 bases, with 11 bases between them. The CDR3 extends over 12 amino acids. In DNA, the CDR3 is TGTGCCAGCAGCTCTCTAGAGGACGAGCAGTACTTC. Its translation is CASSSLEDEQYF.

DNA of the CDR3: TGTGCCACCAGCAGTGGGGTGGAGGGTAGGGAGCAGTACTTC. Translating it yields CATSSGVEGREQYF. The chain joins TRBV15 to TRBJ2-4; a weak D match, TRBD2 (6 bases). Germline loops: CDR1 LNHNV, CDR2 YYDKDF (reference sequence). This CDR3 is built from 14 residues. Deletions cut 3 bases from V and 13 bases from J, with 19 bases between.

This clonotype has more than one count but fewer than ten. The rearrangement uses TRBV5-6 and TRBJ2-3, with TRBD1 matching over 8 bases. The CDR3 spans 14 residues. Per germline, CDR1 SGHDT and CDR2 YYEEEE. V trimming: 4 bases; J trimming: 4 bases; junction bases outside the gene matches: 5. The CDR3: CASSVRGRSDTQYF. The CDR3 DNA sequence: TGTGCCAGCAGCGTCAGGGGGCGCTCAGATACGCAGTATTTT.

CDR3 residues: CAWSYRGYGYTF. The CDR3 bases are TGTGCCTGGAGTTACAGGGGCTATGGCTACACCTTC. The chain combines TRBV30 with TRBJ1-2; 7 bases are shared with TRBD1. Trimming cost V 2 bases and J 4 bases; bases outside gene matches: 1. The germline CDR1 and CDR2 sequences are GTSNPN and SVGIG (reference sequence). CDR3 size: 12 residues.

Only a few counts were recorded for this clonotype. Germline is not matched at one junction end, which may reflect a read error. The gene calls are TRBV14 and TRBJ2-5; no reliable D call. This CDR3 spans 13 amino acids. The germline V gene has CDR1 SGHDN and CDR2 FVKESK. This chain's CDR3 is CASSPQYQEAQYF. The CDR3 DNA reads as TGTGCCAGCAGCCCACAGTACCAAGAGGCCCAGTACTTC.

The chain joins TRBV7-8 to TRBJ1-2, with TRBD1 matching over 7 bases. CDR1 is SGHVS, CDR2 FQNEAQ, per germline. The CDR3 consists of 14 residues. V dropped 5 bases and J dropped 8; count of bases not matched to a gene: 11. The DNA of the CDR3 is TGTGCCAGCAGCCTGATGTCAGGGGGTTGGGGCTACACCTTC. Amino acid sequence: CASSLMSGGWGYTF. The full variable domain, rest sourced from reference TRBV7-8 and TRBJ1-2, is GAGVSQSPRYKVAKRGQDVALRCDPISGHVSLFWYQQALGQGPEFLTYFQNEAQLDKSGLPSDRFFAERPEGSVSTLKIQRTQQEDSAVYLCASSLMSGGWGYTFGSGTRLTVV.

The chain has TRBV29-1 and TRBJ2-1, with D perhaps TRBD2 (6 bases). CDR1 and CDR2 (germline): SQVTM, ANQGSEA. The CDR3 is made up of 13 amino acids. Trimming removed 5 bases from V and 3 bases from J, with 11 bases in between. The CDR3 nucleotides are TGCAGCGTTTCAGCGGAGGGCTACAATGAGCAGTTCTTC. This sequence encodes CSVSAEGYNEQFF.